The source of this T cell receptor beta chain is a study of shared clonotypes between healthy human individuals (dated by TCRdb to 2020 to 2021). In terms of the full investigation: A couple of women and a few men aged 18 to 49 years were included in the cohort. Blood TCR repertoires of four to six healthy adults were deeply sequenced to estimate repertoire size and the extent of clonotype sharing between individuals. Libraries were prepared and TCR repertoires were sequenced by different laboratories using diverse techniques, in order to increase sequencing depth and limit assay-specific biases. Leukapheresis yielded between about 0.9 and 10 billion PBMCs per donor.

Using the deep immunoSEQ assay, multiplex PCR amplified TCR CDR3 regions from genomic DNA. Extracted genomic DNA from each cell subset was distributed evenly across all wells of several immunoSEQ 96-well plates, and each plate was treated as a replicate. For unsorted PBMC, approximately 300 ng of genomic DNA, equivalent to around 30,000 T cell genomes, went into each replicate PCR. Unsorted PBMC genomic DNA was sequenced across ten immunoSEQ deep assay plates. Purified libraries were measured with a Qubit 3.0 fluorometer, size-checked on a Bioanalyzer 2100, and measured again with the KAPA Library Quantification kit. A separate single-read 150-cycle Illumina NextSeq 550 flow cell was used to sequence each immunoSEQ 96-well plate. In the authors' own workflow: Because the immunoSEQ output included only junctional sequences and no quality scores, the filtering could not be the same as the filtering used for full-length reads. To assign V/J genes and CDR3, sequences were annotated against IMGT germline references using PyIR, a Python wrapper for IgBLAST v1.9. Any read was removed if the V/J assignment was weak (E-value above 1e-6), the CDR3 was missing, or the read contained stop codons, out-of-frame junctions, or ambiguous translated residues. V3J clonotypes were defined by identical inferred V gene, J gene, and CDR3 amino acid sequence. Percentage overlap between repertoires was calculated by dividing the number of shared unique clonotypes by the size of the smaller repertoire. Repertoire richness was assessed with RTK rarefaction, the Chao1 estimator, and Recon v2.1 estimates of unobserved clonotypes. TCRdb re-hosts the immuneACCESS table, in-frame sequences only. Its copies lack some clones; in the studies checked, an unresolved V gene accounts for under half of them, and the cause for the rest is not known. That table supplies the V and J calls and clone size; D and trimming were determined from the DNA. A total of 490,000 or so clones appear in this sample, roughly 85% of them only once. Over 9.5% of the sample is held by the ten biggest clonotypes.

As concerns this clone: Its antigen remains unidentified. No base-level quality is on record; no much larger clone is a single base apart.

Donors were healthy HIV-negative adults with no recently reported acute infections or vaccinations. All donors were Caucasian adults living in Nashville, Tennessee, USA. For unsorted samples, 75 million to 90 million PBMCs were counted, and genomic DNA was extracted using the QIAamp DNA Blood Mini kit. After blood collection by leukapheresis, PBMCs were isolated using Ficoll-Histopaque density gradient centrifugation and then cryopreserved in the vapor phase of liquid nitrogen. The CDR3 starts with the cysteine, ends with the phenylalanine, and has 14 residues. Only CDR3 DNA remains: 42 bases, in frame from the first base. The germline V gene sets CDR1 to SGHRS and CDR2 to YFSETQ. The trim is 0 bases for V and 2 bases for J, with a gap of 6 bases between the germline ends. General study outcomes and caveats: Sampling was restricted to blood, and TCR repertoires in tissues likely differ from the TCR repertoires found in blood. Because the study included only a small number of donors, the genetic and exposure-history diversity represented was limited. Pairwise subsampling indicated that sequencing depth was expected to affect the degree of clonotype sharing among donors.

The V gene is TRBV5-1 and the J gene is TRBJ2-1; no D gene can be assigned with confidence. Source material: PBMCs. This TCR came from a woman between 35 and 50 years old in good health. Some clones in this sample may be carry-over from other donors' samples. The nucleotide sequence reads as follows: TGCGCCAGCAGCTTGGAGGAACCCTACAATGAGCAGTTCTTC. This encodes CASSLEEPYNEQFF.